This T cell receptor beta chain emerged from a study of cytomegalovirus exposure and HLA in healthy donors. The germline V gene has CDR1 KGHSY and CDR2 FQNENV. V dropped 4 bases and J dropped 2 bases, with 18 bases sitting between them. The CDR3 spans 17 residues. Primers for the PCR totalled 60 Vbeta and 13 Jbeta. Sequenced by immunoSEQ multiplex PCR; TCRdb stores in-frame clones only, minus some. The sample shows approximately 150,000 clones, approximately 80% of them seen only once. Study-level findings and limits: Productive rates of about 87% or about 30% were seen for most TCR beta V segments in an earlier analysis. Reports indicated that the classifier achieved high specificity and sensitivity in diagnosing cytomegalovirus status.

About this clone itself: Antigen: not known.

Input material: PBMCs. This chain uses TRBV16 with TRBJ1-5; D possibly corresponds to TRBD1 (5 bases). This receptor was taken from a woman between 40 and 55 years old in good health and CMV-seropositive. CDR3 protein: CASSLYSFSGGNQPQHF. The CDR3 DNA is TGTGCCAGCAGCCTCTACTCATTTTCGGGGGGCAATCAGCCCCAGCATTTT. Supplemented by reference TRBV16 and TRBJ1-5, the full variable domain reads GEEVAQTPKHLVRGEGQKAKLYCAPIKGHSYVFWYQQVLKNEFKFLISFQNENVFDETGMPKERFSAKCLPNSPCSLEIQATKLEDSAVYFCASSLYSFSGGNQPQHFGDGTRLSIL.